One T cell receptor beta chain is described in this entry. This record comes from a study of T cell changes during pregnancy in multiple sclerosis. The protocol was immunoSEQ multiplex PCR, while the TCRdb copy is restricted to in-frame clones and leaves out a portion. The table records approximately 41,000 clones, about 90% of them present only once. The V segment lost 3 bases and the J segment 4 bases; nucleotides outside the gene matches: 13. Germline lookup yields CDR1 WNHNN and CDR2 SYGVQD (reference sequence). The CDR3 runs to 17 residues. The chain is built from TRBV10-1 and TRBJ2-5, with 8 bases matching TRBD1. The TCR originated in a female donor with multiple sclerosis, enrolled in a pregnancy study. Specimen: CD8+ T cells from peripheral blood mononuclear cells, collected in the first trimester of pregnancy. This chain's CDR3 is CASSDPQGIGTGETQYF. The CDR3 DNA is TGCGCCAGCAGTGACCCTCAGGGAATAGGGACAGGAGAGACCCAGTACTTC.